This T cell receptor beta chain was sequenced in a study of CD8+ T cells in alopecia areata. About the study: Those treated were given oral tofacitinib at 5 to 10 mg twice daily. People stayed on tofacitinib for 6 to 18 months, then stopped the drug for 6 months.

Study-wide results and limits: A great number of expanded lesional clones endured in scalp and blood during tofacitinib.

RNA, once extracted, was reverse transcribed into cDNA for use as the sequencing template. Measured with immunoSEQ multiplex PCR; TCRdb has only the in-frame clones, and not every one. The sample contains 100,000 to 150,000 clones, approximately 52% of which appear only once. Sample treatment: oral pan-JAK inhibitor, 5-10 mg twice daily. Sorted populations comprised CD4+ and CD8+ T cells obtained from PBMCs. There are a few counts of this clone. No antigen is known for it. This CDR3 spans 16 amino acids. With 1 base removed from V and 3 bases from J, the gap between germline ends came to 16 bases. Germline CDR1 LGHNA, CDR2 YSLEER.

The TCR sequence derives from a human donor with alopecia areata. This chain joins TRBV4-3 and TRBJ2-7; no clear D gene. The sample in question was CD8+ T cells sorted from blood, obtained at week 4, from a patient treated with tofacitinib. The CDR3 sequence is CASSQALGQVGYEQYF. CDR3 nucleotide sequence: TGCGCCAGCAGCCAAGCCCTAGGGCAAGTTGGCTACGAGCAGTACTTC.